Listed below are T cell receptor beta chains from one sample, sequenced in a study of response to subunit inactivated influenza vaccine. Each CDR3 protein gets one entry after TCRdb re-called the RT-PCR reads with MiXCR. This sample has hundreds of thousands of distinct CDR3 sequences, with 16% found just once. Source: CD4+ T cells sorted from PBMCs, taken about 24 months after vaccination. These receptors originate from a man aged 45-69 years who received an inactivated influenza vaccine. Each CDR3 is given with its conserved first and last residue. Fields, in order: V gene, clone size, J gene, D gene, CDR3 protein, CDR3 DNA. A D gene is named only where the DNA matches it firmly. Not all rows give a size; the values are once, few, many and, for expanded clones, a class.

v_gene: TRBV7-2
abundance: few
j_gene: TRBJ2-1
d_gene: TRBD2
CDR3aa: CASSSKRETYNEQFF
CDR3nt: TGTGCCAGCAGCTCAAAGCGGGAGACATACAATGAGCAGTTCTTC

v_gene: TRBV3-1
abundance: few
j_gene: TRBJ2-5
d_gene: .
CDR3aa: CASSRLKETQYF
CDR3nt: TGTGCCAGCAGCCGTTTAAAAGAGACCCAGTACTTC

v_gene: TRBV6-2/TRBV6-3
abundance: few
j_gene: TRBJ1-5
d_gene: .
CDR3aa: CASSPYSDNQPHHF
CDR3nt: TGTGCCAGCAGTCCCTATTCGGACAATCAGCCCCACCATTTT

v_gene: TRBV5-1
abundance: many
j_gene: TRBJ2-1
d_gene: TRBD1
CDR3aa: CASSLQGQGNYNEQFF
CDR3nt: TGCGCCAGCAGCTTGCAGGGACAGGGGAACTACAATGAGCAGTTCTTC

v_gene: TRBV11-3
abundance: .
j_gene: TRBJ2-1
d_gene: .
CDR3aa: CASSLEGSLYNEQFF
CDR3nt: TGTGCCAGCAGCTTAGAAGGGTCCCTCTACAATGAGCAGTTCTTC

v_gene: TRBV5-4
abundance: .
j_gene: TRBJ1-6
d_gene: TRBD1
CDR3aa: CASSPTDRGPSPLHF
CDR3nt: TGTGCCAGCAGCCCAACCGACAGGGGACCTTCACCCCTCCACTTT

v_gene: TRBV2
abundance: .
j_gene: TRBJ1-5
d_gene: .
CDR3aa: CASSGQDQPQHF
CDR3nt: TGTGCCAGCAGTGGGCAGGATCAGCCCCAGCATTTT

v_gene: TRBV6-1
abundance: .
j_gene: TRBJ2-7
d_gene: TRBD2
CDR3aa: CASSPQLAGGYEQYF
CDR3nt: TGTGCCAGCAGTCCCCAACTAGCGGGGGGTTACGAGCAGTACTTC

v_gene: TRBV15
abundance: .
j_gene: TRBJ1-4
d_gene: .
CDR3aa: CATGGDNEKLFF
CDR3nt: TGTGCCACCGGGGGGGATAATGAAAAACTGTTTTTT

v_gene: TRBV4-3
abundance: .
j_gene: TRBJ1-2
d_gene: .
CDR3aa: CASSQDPANYGYTF
CDR3nt: TGCGCCAGCAGCCAAGATCCGGCTAACTATGGCTACACCTTC

v_gene: TRBV29-1
abundance: few
j_gene: TRBJ2-7
d_gene: TRBD2
CDR3aa: CSVVGRTSSYEQYF
CDR3nt: TGCAGCGTCGTTGGGAGGACTAGCTCCTACGAGCAGTACTTC

v_gene: TRBV28
abundance: few
j_gene: TRBJ1-2
d_gene: .
CDR3aa: CASSLLEYGYTF
CDR3nt: TGTGCCAGCAGCCTCTTAGAGTATGGCTACACCTTC

v_gene: TRBV20-1
abundance: few
j_gene: TRBJ2-2
d_gene: .
CDR3aa: CSARSAGGRTGELFF
CDR3nt: TGCAGTGCTAGAAGCGCAGGGGGGAGGACCGGGGAGCTGTTTTTT

v_gene: TRBV5-4
abundance: .
j_gene: TRBJ2-5
d_gene: TRBD2
CDR3aa: CASTLAGGSETQYF
CDR3nt: TGTGCCAGCACCTTAGCGGGGGGTTCGGAGACCCAGTACTTC

v_gene: TRBV12-5
abundance: many
j_gene: TRBJ2-1
d_gene: .
CDR3aa: CASGRYNEQFF
CDR3nt: TGTGCTAGTGGACGATACAATGAGCAGTTCTTC

v_gene: TRBV7-2
abundance: .
j_gene: TRBJ2-5
d_gene: .
CDR3aa: CASSADLAGTQYF
CDR3nt: TGTGCCAGCAGCGCGGACTTGGCAGGGACCCAGTACTTC

v_gene: TRBV5-1
abundance: .
j_gene: TRBJ1-1
d_gene: .
CDR3aa: CASSFQDGSTEAFF
CDR3nt: TGCGCCAGCAGCTTTCAGGATGGGTCCACTGAAGCTTTCTTT

v_gene: TRBV29-1
abundance: .
j_gene: TRBJ1-1
d_gene: .
CDR3aa: CSVGPVTEAFF
CDR3nt: TGCAGCGTTGGTCCGGTAACTGAAGCTTTCTTT

v_gene: TRBV11-2
abundance: few
j_gene: TRBJ2-5
d_gene: .
CDR3aa: CASSLFERETQYF
CDR3nt: TGTGCCAGCAGCTTGTTTGAGCGAGAGACCCAGTACTTC

v_gene: TRBV19
abundance: .
j_gene: TRBJ2-5
d_gene: .
CDR3aa: CASSIGGKETQYF
CDR3nt: TGTGCCAGTAGTATAGGAGGGAAAGAGACCCAGTACTTC

v_gene: TRBV7-2
abundance: .
j_gene: TRBJ2-1
d_gene: TRBD2
CDR3aa: CASSTGLAGAWQFF
CDR3nt: TGTGCCAGCAGCACGGGACTAGCGGGAGCTTGGCAGTTCTTC

v_gene: TRBV7-9
abundance: .
j_gene: TRBJ2-5
d_gene: TRBD1
CDR3aa: CASSFAGTGLQETQYF
CDR3nt: TGTGCCAGCAGCTTTGCCGGGACAGGTTTACAAGAGACCCAGTACTTC

v_gene: TRBV4-1
abundance: .
j_gene: TRBJ1-5
d_gene: .
CDR3aa: CASSRSLPVGASNQPQHF
CDR3nt: TGCGCCAGCAGCCGATCTCTCCCAGTTGGGGCCAGCAATCAGCCCCAGCATTTT

v_gene: TRBV20-1
abundance: .
j_gene: TRBJ2-3
d_gene: TRBD1
CDR3aa: CSAHDQGVPDTQYF
CDR3nt: TGCAGTGCACACGATCAGGGGGTCCCAGATACGCAGTATTTT

v_gene: TRBV7-2
abundance: few
j_gene: TRBJ1-2
d_gene: .
CDR3aa: CASSSKGGYGYTF
CDR3nt: TGTGCCAGCAGCTCAAAGGGAGGGTATGGCTACACCTTC

v_gene: TRBV20-1
abundance: .
j_gene: TRBJ2-3
d_gene: .
CDR3aa: CSAKQTRRNTDTQYF
CDR3nt: TGCAGTGCAAAACAGACTAGGAGAAACACAGATACGCAGTATTTT

v_gene: TRBV3-1
abundance: .
j_gene: TRBJ1-5
d_gene: .
CDR3aa: CASSQMKSNQPQHF
CDR3nt: TGTGCCAGCAGCCAGATGAAGAGCAATCAGCCCCAGCATTTT

v_gene: TRBV29-1
abundance: few
j_gene: TRBJ2-7
d_gene: .
CDR3aa: CSVEGGPSTEQYF
CDR3nt: TGCAGCGTTGAAGGGGGTCCATCTACGGAGCAGTACTTC

v_gene: TRBV5-1
abundance: .
j_gene: TRBJ2-3
d_gene: .
CDR3aa: CASSLASFGDGDTQYF
CDR3nt: TGCGCCAGCAGCTTGGCCTCCTTTGGGGACGGGGATACGCAGTATTTT

v_gene: TRBV6-2/TRBV6-3
abundance: few
j_gene: TRBJ2-3
d_gene: .
CDR3aa: CASSYFAHTDTQYF
CDR3nt: TGTGCCAGCAGTTACTTTGCCCACACAGATACGCAGTATTTT

v_gene: TRBV19
abundance: .
j_gene: TRBJ1-2
d_gene: .
CDR3aa: CASSDARGTGYTF
CDR3nt: TGTGCCAGTAGCGATGCCCGGGGCACTGGCTACACCTTC

v_gene: TRBV6-5
abundance: .
j_gene: TRBJ1-2
d_gene: TRBD1
CDR3aa: CASSYSIQGGGYTF
CDR3nt: TGTGCCAGCAGTTACTCTATACAGGGGGGCGGCTACACCTTC

v_gene: TRBV20-1
abundance: .
j_gene: TRBJ2-7
d_gene: TRBD1
CDR3aa: CSARDGNRGSYEQYF
CDR3nt: TGCAGTGCTAGAGATGGGAACAGGGGCTCCTACGAGCAGTACTTC

v_gene: TRBV20-1
abundance: .
j_gene: TRBJ1-1
d_gene: .
CDR3aa: CSASPPRGTETEAFF
CDR3nt: TGCAGTGCTAGTCCTCCCCGGGGCACGGAGACTGAAGCTTTCTTT